The TCR beta chain under discussion was sequenced for a study of beta chain features in type 1 diabetes. Overall study results and limits: Type 1 diabetes patients showed a moderate but significant shortening of TCRB CDR3s in all four CD4+ subsets. In the patient group, naive, central memory and Treg TCRB repertoires seemed more alike than in the healthy donor group.

Germline loops: CDR1 SNHLY, CDR2 FYNNEI. Trimming removed 6 bases at V and 11 bases at J, with 16 bases between. The CDR3 covers 12 residues. TCRB transcripts that were expressed got sequenced, as all of the isolated RNA had been reverse transcribed. Some clones are missing from TCRdb's copy, which holds only in-frame ones; the method was immunoSEQ multiplex PCR. The data show approximately 260,000 clones, around 25% seen once. This clone occurred a few times. What it recognizes is unknown. The source of this sequence is a woman under 40 with type 1 diabetes. The rearrangement joins TRBV2 to TRBJ1-1, with unresolved D. The material sequenced was naive CD4+ T cells from blood. This CDR3 is CASRADIPRAFF. CDR3 nucleotide sequence: TGTGCCAGCAGGGCCGACATTCCCCGGGCTTTCTTT.